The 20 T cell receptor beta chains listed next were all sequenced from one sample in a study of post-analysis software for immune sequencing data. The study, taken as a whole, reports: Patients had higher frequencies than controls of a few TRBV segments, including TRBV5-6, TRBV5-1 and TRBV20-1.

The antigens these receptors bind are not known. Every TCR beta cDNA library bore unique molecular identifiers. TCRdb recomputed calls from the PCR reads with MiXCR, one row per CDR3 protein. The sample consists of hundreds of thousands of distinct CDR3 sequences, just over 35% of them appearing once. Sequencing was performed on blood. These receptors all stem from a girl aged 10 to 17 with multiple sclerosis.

Written as DNA, the CDR3 is TGTGCCAGCTCTAAGGACAGTCCTACAGATACGCAGTATTTT. Translating gives CASSKDSPTDTQYF. V is TRBV6-5 and J is TRBJ2-3, with a weak D call TRBD1 (6 bases). CDR3 length equals 14 residues. V shed 8 bases and J shed 3 bases, with 15 bases lying between them. Germline loops: CDR1 MNHEY, CDR2 SVGAGI.

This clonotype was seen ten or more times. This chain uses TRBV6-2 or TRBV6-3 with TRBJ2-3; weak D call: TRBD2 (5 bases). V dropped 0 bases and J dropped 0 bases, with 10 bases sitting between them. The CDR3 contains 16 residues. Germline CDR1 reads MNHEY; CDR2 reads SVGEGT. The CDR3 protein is CASSYSPPGSTDTQYF. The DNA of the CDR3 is TGTGCCAGCAGTTACTCGCCGCCGGGAAGCACAGATACGCAGTATTTT.

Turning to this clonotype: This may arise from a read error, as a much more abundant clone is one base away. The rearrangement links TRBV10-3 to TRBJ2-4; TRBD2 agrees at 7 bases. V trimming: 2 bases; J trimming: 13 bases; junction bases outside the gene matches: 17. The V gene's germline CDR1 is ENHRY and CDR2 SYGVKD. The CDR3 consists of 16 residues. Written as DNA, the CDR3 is TGTGCCATCAGTGAGCCGGGCCTAGCGGCCTACAATGAGCAGTACTTC. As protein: CAISEPGLAAYNEQYF.

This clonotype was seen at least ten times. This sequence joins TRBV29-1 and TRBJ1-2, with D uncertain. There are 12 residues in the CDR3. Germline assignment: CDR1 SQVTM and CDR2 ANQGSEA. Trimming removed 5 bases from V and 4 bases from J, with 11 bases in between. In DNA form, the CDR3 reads TGCAGCGTTCTGACATCCGGCTATGGCTACACCTTC. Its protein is CSVLTSGYGYTF.

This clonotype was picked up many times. The CDR3 is CSARDRLGDYTQYF. The CDR3 nucleotides are TGCAGTGCTAGGGACAGGTTAGGCGATTATACGCAGTATTTT. The rearrangement uses TRBV20-1 and TRBJ2-3; TRBD1 matches at 7 bases. Unmatched junction bases numbered 10, after V lost 3 bases and J lost 7 bases. Looked up from germline, CDR1 is DFQATT and CDR2 is SNEGSKA (reference sequence). This CDR3 has 14 residues.

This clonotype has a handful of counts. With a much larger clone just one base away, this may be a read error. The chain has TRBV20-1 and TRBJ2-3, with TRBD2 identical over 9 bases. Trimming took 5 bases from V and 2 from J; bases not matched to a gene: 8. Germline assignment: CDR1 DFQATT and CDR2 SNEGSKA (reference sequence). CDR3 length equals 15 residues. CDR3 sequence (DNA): TGCAGTGCTGGACGGCCTAGCGGGGTCACAGATACGCAGTATTTT. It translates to CSAGRPSGVTDTQYF.

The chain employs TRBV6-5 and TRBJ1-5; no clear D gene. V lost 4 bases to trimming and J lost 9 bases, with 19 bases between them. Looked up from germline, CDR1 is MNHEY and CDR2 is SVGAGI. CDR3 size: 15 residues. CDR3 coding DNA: TGTGCCAGCAGTTCCTTTCCAGGACGCGATCGGCCCCAGCATTTT. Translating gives CASSSFPGRDRPQHF.

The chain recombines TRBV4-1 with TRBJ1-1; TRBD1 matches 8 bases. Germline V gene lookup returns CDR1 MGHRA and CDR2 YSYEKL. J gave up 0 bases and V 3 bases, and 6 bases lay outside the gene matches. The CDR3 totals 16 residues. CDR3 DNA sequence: TGCGCCAGCAGCCAGCTAAGGACAGGGATGAACACTGAAGCTTTCTTT. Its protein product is CASSQLRTGMNTEAFF.

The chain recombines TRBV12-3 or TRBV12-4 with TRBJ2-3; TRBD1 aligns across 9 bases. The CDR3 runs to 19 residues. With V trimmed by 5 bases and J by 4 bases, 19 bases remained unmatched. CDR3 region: CASSPLGQGGGVLADTQYF. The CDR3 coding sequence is TGTGCCAGCAGTCCACTGGGACAGGGAGGTGGGGTGCTCGCAGATACGCAGTATTTT.

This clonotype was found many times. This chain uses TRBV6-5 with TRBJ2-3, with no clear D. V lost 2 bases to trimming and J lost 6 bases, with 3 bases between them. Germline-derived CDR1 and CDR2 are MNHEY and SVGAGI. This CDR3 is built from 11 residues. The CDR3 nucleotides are TGTGCCAGCAGTTACGTGGATACGCAGTATTTT. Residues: CASSYVDTQYF.

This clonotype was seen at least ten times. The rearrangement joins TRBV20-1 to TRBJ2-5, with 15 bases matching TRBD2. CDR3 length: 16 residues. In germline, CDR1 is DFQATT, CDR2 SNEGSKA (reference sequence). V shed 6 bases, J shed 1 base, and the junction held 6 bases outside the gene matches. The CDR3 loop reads CSAKGLAGGAQETQYF. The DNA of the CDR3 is TGCAGTGCAAAGGGACTAGCGGGGGGTGCCCAAGAGACCCAGTACTTC.

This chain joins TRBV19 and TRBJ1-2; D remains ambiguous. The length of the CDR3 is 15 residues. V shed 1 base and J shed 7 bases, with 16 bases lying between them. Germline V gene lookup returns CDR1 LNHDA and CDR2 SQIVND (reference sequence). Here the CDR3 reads CASSIAGPRPLGYTF. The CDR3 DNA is TGTGCCAGTAGTATAGCCGGCCCGCGTCCCCTTGGCTACACCTTC.

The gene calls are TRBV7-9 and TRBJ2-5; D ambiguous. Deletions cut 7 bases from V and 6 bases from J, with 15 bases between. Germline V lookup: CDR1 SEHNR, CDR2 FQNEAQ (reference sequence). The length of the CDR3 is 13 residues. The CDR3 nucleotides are TGTGCCAGCACCCTACCGGGTTTGAAGACCCAGTACTTC. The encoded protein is CASTLPGLKTQYF.

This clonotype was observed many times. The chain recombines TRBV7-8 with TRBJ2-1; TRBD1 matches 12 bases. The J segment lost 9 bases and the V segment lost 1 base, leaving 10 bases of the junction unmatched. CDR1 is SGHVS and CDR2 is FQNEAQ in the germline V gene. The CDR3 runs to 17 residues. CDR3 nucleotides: TGTGCCAGCAGCTTAGTAGCGGGACAGGGGGCCGGAGGTGAGCAGTTCTTC. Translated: CASSLVAGQGAGGEQFF.

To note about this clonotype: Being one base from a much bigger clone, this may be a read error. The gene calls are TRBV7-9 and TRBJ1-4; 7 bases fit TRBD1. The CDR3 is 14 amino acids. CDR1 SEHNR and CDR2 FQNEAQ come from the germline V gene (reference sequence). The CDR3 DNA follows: TGTGCCGGCAGCTCCAACAGGGGATACGAAAAACTGTTTTTT. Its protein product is CAGSSNRGYEKLFF.

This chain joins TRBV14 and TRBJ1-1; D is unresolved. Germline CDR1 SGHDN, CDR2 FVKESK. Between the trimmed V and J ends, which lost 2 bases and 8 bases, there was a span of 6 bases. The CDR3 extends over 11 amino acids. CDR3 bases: TGTGCCAGCAGCCAACATTCCGAAGCTTTCTTT. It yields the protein CASSQHSEAFF.

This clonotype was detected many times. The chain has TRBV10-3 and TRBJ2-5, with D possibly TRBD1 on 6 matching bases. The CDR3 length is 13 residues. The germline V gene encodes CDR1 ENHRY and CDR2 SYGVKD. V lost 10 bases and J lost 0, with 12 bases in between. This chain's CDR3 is CATWGQNQETQYF. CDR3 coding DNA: TGTGCCACCTGGGGGCAGAACCAAGAGACCCAGTACTTC.

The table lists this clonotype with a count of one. The CDR3 nucleotides read TGTGCCAGCAGCGGAGGGGCGGGCTCCTACGAGCAGTACTTC. Translated, it gives CASSGGAGSYEQYF. The chain has TRBV27 and TRBJ2-7; the D gene is possibly TRBD2 (6 bases). This CDR3 contains 14 residues. The V end lost 6 bases, the J end lost 0 bases, and 12 bases lay between the germline ends. Germline V gene sequence: CDR1 MNHEY, CDR2 SMNVEV (reference sequence).

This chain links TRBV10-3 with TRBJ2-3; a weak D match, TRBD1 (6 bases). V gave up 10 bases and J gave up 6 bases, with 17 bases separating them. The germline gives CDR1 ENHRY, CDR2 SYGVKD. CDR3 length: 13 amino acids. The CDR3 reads CATVDRQRDTQYF. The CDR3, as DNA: TGTGCCACCGTAGACAGGCAGAGGGATACGCAGTATTTT.

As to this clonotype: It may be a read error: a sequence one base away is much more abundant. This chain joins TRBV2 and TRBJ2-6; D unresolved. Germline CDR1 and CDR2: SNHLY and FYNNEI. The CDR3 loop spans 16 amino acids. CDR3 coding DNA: TGTGCCGGCAGTGGGCAGCAGCTTTCTGGGGCCAACGTCCTGACTTTC. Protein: CAGSGQQLSGANVLTF.